Reported below is one T cell receptor beta chain. The authors' processing: Amplification with reference gene primers provided the estimates of nucleated cell counts. Only in-frame clones appear in the TCRdb table, and some are missing; sequencing was by immunoSEQ multiplex PCR. The V and J calls and clone size were taken over from that table, and D and trimming were inferred from the DNA. The sample holds some 250,000 clones, 85% to 90% seen once. These data originate in a study of blood T cell repertoires in COVID-19. Study-wide context: Sample material is recorded as cDNA or gDNA derived from T cells, B-cell-depleted T cells, or PBMCs.

Trimming removed 3 bases from V and 7 bases from J; junction bases left unmatched: 17. Germline V gene sequence: CDR1 KGHSH, CDR2 LQKENI. The CDR3 length is 17 residues. This TCR was recovered from a man in his 60s with acute or convalescent COVID-19. The sequenced sample consisted of peripheral blood. This chain joins TRBV18 and TRBJ2-7; 8 nucleotides line up with TRBD1. This CDR3 is CASSPNNIGQGLGEQYF. The DNA of the CDR3 is TGTGCCAGCTCACCCAACAACATTGGACAGGGCCTGGGAGAGCAGTACTTC.